These T cell receptor beta chains were read from a single sample in a study of Graves' ophthalmopathy and Graves' hyperthyroidism. TCRdb independently ran MiXCR on the multiplex PCR reads; one entry per CDR3 protein. The sample has 40,000 to 45,000 distinct CDR3 sequences, roughly half seen once; the top ten hold roughly 18%. Sequencing input: peripheral blood. Receptors were obtained from an adult man with Graves' ophthalmopathy. Each CDR3 is given with its conserved first and last residue. The D gene is left open where the match is weak. Clone size, where shown, is once, few, many, or a class for clones that have expanded.

clone_size: many; d_call: -; v_call: TRBV4-2; j_call: TRBJ2-3; cdr3_nt: TGTGCCAGCAGCCATGACGACAGCCGCACAGATACGCAGTATTTT; cdr3_aa: CASSHDDSRTDTQYF
clone_size: -; d_call: -; v_call: TRBV19; j_call: TRBJ1-5; cdr3_nt: TGTGCCAGTAGTATAGATAGTTTGGTAGGGTTCCGTAGCAATCAGCCCCGGCATTTT; cdr3_aa: CASSIDSLVGFRSNQPRHF
clone_size: -; d_call: -; v_call: TRBV10-3; j_call: TRBJ2-7; cdr3_nt: TGTGCCATCAGGGAGGACTTGGGGGAGCAGTACTTC; cdr3_aa: CAIREDLGEQYF
clone_size: many; d_call: -; v_call: TRBV29-1; j_call: TRBJ2-3; cdr3_nt: TGCAGCGCTACCCCCAGCGGGCCGAGCACAGATACGCAGTATTTT; cdr3_aa: CSATPSGPSTDTQYF
clone_size: -; d_call: -; v_call: TRBV24-1; j_call: TRBJ1-2; cdr3_nt: TGTGCCACCACTGGGGACACCTTC; cdr3_aa: CATTGDTF
clone_size: few; d_call: -; v_call: TRBV3-1; j_call: TRBJ1-5; cdr3_nt: TGTGCCAGCAGCCAAGATCGCGCGGGACTTAGCAATCAGCCCCAGCATTTT; cdr3_aa: CASSQDRAGLSNQPQHF
clone_size: -; d_call: -; v_call: TRBV5-1; j_call: TRBJ1-6; cdr3_nt: TGCGCCAGCAGCTTAGCAGTCAGGTATTCACCCCTCCACTTT; cdr3_aa: CASSLAVRYSPLHF
clone_size: -; d_call: -; v_call: TRBV9; j_call: TRBJ2-1; cdr3_nt: TGTGCCAGCAGCGTAGGCTCAGGGATTGAGCAGTTCTTC; cdr3_aa: CASSVGSGIEQFF
clone_size: -; d_call: -; v_call: TRBV9; j_call: TRBJ1-5; cdr3_nt: TGTGCCAGCAGCGTAGACGGACAGTTGAATCAGCCCCAGCATTTT; cdr3_aa: CASSVDGQLNQPQHF
clone_size: -; d_call: -; v_call: TRBV7-2; j_call: TRBJ2-4; cdr3_nt: TGTGCCAGCAGCCGCGGAGGGGCCGGGGCAGTGGGCATTCAGTACTTC; cdr3_aa: CASSRGGAGAVGIQYF
clone_size: -; d_call: -; v_call: TRBV11-2; j_call: TRBJ1-2; cdr3_nt: TGTGCCAGCAGATCCAGCGGGGGCTACACCTTC; cdr3_aa: CASRSSGGYTF
clone_size: medium-sized; d_call: TRBD2; v_call: TRBV5-1; j_call: TRBJ2-7; cdr3_nt: TGCGCCAGCAGCCCGACTAGCGGGAGGTCCTACGAGCAGTACTTC; cdr3_aa: CASSPTSGRSYEQYF
clone_size: -; d_call: TRBD2; v_call: TRBV29-1; j_call: TRBJ2-3; cdr3_nt: TGCAGCAGCCAAGCGGGACCTAGCACAGATACGCAGTATTTT; cdr3_aa: CSSQAGPSTDTQYF
clone_size: -; d_call: TRBD2; v_call: TRBV12-3/TRBV12-4; j_call: TRBJ2-1; cdr3_nt: TGTGCCAGCAGAACTAGCGGGAGGGCCAAGGATGAGCAGTTCTTC; cdr3_aa: CASRTSGRAKDEQFF
clone_size: -; d_call: -; v_call: TRBV6-9; j_call: TRBJ1-2; cdr3_nt: TGTGCCAGCAGCTGTGGGCGGGATAACTATGGCTACACCTTC; cdr3_aa: CASSCGRDNYGYTF
clone_size: many; d_call: -; v_call: TRBV6-2/TRBV6-3; j_call: TRBJ2-5; cdr3_nt: TGTGCCAGCAGTTATTCTAGAGATGGGACCCAGTACTTC; cdr3_aa: CASSYSRDGTQYF
clone_size: many; d_call: TRBD1; v_call: TRBV9; j_call: TRBJ1-4; cdr3_nt: TGTGCCAGCAGCGTAGGGGGGACAGGGAACAATGAAAAACTGTTTTTT; cdr3_aa: CASSVGGTGNNEKLFF
clone_size: -; d_call: TRBD1; v_call: TRBV15; j_call: TRBJ2-3; cdr3_nt: TGTGCCACCAGCAGAGAAGGGACAGGGGAGGATACGCAGTATTTT; cdr3_aa: CATSREGTGEDTQYF
clone_size: -; d_call: TRBD2; v_call: TRBV5-1; j_call: TRBJ2-7; cdr3_nt: TGCGCCAGCAGCTTGGTTTCCGTCGGGAGGTCCTACGAGCAGTACTTC; cdr3_aa: CASSLVSVGRSYEQYF
clone_size: -; d_call: TRBD1; v_call: TRBV20-1; j_call: TRBJ1-6; cdr3_nt: TGCAGTGGGGAGACAGGGTGGGATTCACCCCTCCACTTT; cdr3_aa: CSGETGWDSPLHF
clone_size: -; d_call: -; v_call: TRBV30; j_call: TRBJ2-2; cdr3_nt: TGTGCCTGGACGCTATCGAACACCGGGGAGCTGTTTTTT; cdr3_aa: CAWTLSNTGELFF
clone_size: hyperexpanded; d_call: TRBD1; v_call: TRBV5-1; j_call: TRBJ2-7; cdr3_nt: TGCGCCAGCAGCTTAAGTTTCAGGGGGACCTACGAGCAGTACTTC; cdr3_aa: CASSLSFRGTYEQYF
clone_size: -; d_call: TRBD2; v_call: TRBV5-1; j_call: TRBJ2-7; cdr3_nt: TGCGCCAGCAGCTTAAGTTTCAGCGGGAGCCTGTACGAGCAGTACTTC; cdr3_aa: CASSLSFSGSLYEQYF
clone_size: many; d_call: -; v_call: TRBV30; j_call: TRBJ1-2; cdr3_nt: TGTGCCTGGAGTGCCACGCGCTATGGCTACACCTTC; cdr3_aa: CAWSATRYGYTF
clone_size: -; d_call: -; v_call: TRBV19; j_call: TRBJ1-2; cdr3_nt: TGTGCCAGTAGTATCAAGGATTACTATGGCTACACCTTC; cdr3_aa: CASSIKDYYGYTF
clone_size: many; d_call: TRBD1; v_call: TRBV6-6; j_call: TRBJ1-5; cdr3_nt: TGTGCCAGCAGTGGACGACAGGGTTCGCGGTGGAATCAGCCCCAGCATTTT; cdr3_aa: CASSGRQGSRWNQPQHF
clone_size: -; d_call: -; v_call: TRBV5-1; j_call: TRBJ2-1; cdr3_nt: TGCGCCAGCAGCCCTCGACAGATCAGTGAGCAGTTCTTC; cdr3_aa: CASSPRQISEQFF
clone_size: many; d_call: TRBD2; v_call: TRBV9; j_call: TRBJ2-7; cdr3_nt: TGTGCCAGCAGCGGGGACGGGCTAGCGGGAGACGAGCAGTACTTC; cdr3_aa: CASSGDGLAGDEQYF
clone_size: many; d_call: TRBD1; v_call: TRBV5-1; j_call: TRBJ1-1; cdr3_nt: TGCGCCAGCAGCTTGGGACAGGGGTACACTGAAGCTTTCTTT; cdr3_aa: CASSLGQGYTEAFF
clone_size: -; d_call: -; v_call: TRBV18; j_call: TRBJ2-3; cdr3_nt: TGTGCCAGCTCACCCCGAGATACAGGCACAGATACGCAGTATTTT; cdr3_aa: CASSPRDTGTDTQYF
clone_size: many; d_call: -; v_call: TRBV7-9; j_call: TRBJ2-2; cdr3_nt: TGTGCCAGCAGCTTTAGCGAAAACACCGGGGAGCTGTTTTTT; cdr3_aa: CASSFSENTGELFF
clone_size: medium-sized; d_call: TRBD1; v_call: TRBV10-2; j_call: TRBJ2-2; cdr3_nt: TGCGCCACCAAGGGACAGGGGTGGACCGGGGAGCTGTTTTTT; cdr3_aa: CATKGQGWTGELFF
clone_size: many; d_call: -; v_call: TRBV5-8; j_call: TRBJ2-7; cdr3_nt: TGTGCCAGCAGCTTGGGTATTTCATCACTCAACGCCGAACGCCAACGATTC; cdr3_aa: CASSLGISSLNAERQRF
clone_size: -; d_call: TRBD2; v_call: TRBV24-1; j_call: TRBJ2-2; cdr3_nt: TGTGCCACCAGTGATGAGCCGGGACTAGCGGGAGGGCCCGGGGAGCTGTTTTTT; cdr3_aa: CATSDEPGLAGGPGELFF